The rows below give T cell receptor beta chains drawn from one sample of a study of OX40 agonist ivuxolimab in advanced cancers. Measured with immunoSEQ multiplex PCR; TCRdb has only the in-frame clones, and not every one. This sample carries roughly 48,000 clones, around 79% of them seen once, and the ten largest clones take 7.9%. The sample consisted of CD4+ or CD8+ T cells sorted from blood, taken in a trial of the OX40 agonist ivuxolimab. The receptors come from an adult with an advanced solid tumor such as melanoma, head and neck, liver or kidney cancer. Each CDR3 is given with its conserved first and last residue. The order of the fields is clone size, D gene, V gene, J gene, CDR3 DNA, CDR3 protein. D genes are given only for firm matches. A clone size is listed for some rows: how often the clone was seen (once, few, many), or a class if it is expanded.

once	.	TRBV6-6	TRBJ1-1	TGTGCCAGTGGGACCTTTCAGAACACTGAAGCTTTCTTT	CASGTFQNTEAFF
.	TRBD1	TRBV27	TRBJ2-5	TGTGCCAGCAGTTTTTACAGGGGTGGTGGGGAGACCCAGTACTTC	CASSFYRGGGETQYF
.	.	TRBV11-3	TRBJ1-5	TGTGCCAGCAGTCCAGACTACAATCAGCCCCAGCATTTT	CASSPDYNQPQHF
.	.	TRBV5-1	TRBJ1-3	TGCGCCAGCAGCATGGATGGGGCCGGAAGAAACACCATATATTTT	CASSMDGAGRNTIYF
.	TRBD2	TRBV10-1	TRBJ2-3	TGCGCCAGCAGTGAGTCCGGACTAGCGGGAGGAAGCACAGATACGCAGTATTTT	CASSESGLAGGSTDTQYF
.	TRBD1	TRBV5-5	TRBJ1-4	TGTGCCAGCAGCGAAACCGGGACAGGGGATGAAAAACTGTTTTTT	CASSETGTGDEKLFF
.	TRBD2	TRBV9	TRBJ2-5	TGTGCCAGCAGCGTAGCGGGGGGGACTAGCGGAGAGACCCAGTACTTC	CASSVAGGTSGETQYF
few	TRBD2	TRBV2	TRBJ2-1	TGTGCCAGCAGTGAGCGAGGGACTACCAATGAGCAGTTCTTC	CASSERGTTNEQFF
.	.	TRBV9	TRBJ2-3	TGTGCCAGCAGCGTAGTTGGGCTTTCAGATACGCAGTATTTT	CASSVVGLSDTQYF
.	.	TRBV5-4	TRBJ2-1	TGTGCCAGCAGCTTGGTGGGTACCTACAATGAGCAGTTCTTC	CASSLVGTYNEQFF
.	.	TRBV7-2	TRBJ2-1	TGTGCCAGCAGCTTAGTCGGCGGATCGGGGATCAATGAGCAGTTCTTC	CASSLVGGSGINEQFF
.	TRBD1	TRBV30	TRBJ1-4	TGTGCCTGGAGTCGGGACAGCGGAAATGAAAAACTGTTTTTT	CAWSRDSGNEKLFF
.	TRBD1	TRBV10-3	TRBJ1-5	TGTGCCATCAGTGACGGACAGGGGGGCAATCAGCCCCAGCATTTT	CAISDGQGGNQPQHF
.	.	TRBV5-6	TRBJ2-1	TGTGCCACCGAGGTAGGACGGCGACGCTCCTACAATGAGCAGTTCTTC	CATEVGRRRSYNEQFF
.	TRBD1	TRBV4-1	TRBJ2-7	TGCGCCAGCAGCCAATATAGGGGGCGTGCAGACGAGCAGTACTTC	CASSQYRGRADEQYF
once	TRBD1	TRBV4-3	TRBJ1-6	TGCGCCAGCAGCCAGGGACAGGGGAGTTCACCCCTCCACTTT	CASSQGQGSSPLHF
.	.	TRBV4-2	TRBJ2-7	TGTGCCAGCAGCCAAGAGCCGGCCTACGAGCAGTACTTC	CASSQEPAYEQYF
.	.	TRBV5-1	TRBJ1-4	TGCGCCAGCAGCTTGGGGAGTTGGGAAAAACTGTTTTTT	CASSLGSWEKLFF
once	.	TRBV7-2	TRBJ2-2	TGTGCCAGCAGCTTATTCCAGAACACCGGGGAGCTGTTTTTT	CASSLFQNTGELFF
.	.	TRBV27	TRBJ1-4	TGTGCCAGCAGTTACCCCGAAAAACTGTTTTTT	CASSYPEKLFF
.	.	TRBV9	TRBJ2-1	TGTGCCAGCGGCGTAGACTGGGGAGACAACTACAATGAGCAGTTCTTC	CASGVDWGDNYNEQFF
.	.	TRBV2	TRBJ2-6	TGTGCCGGGCGTCTCTCTGGGGCCAACGTCCTGACTTTC	CAGRLSGANVLTF
.	.	TRBV27	TRBJ2-7	TGTGCCAGCAGTTTTTCGGACCAGATCTACTCCTACGAGCAGTACTTC	CASSFSDQIYSYEQYF
.	.	TRBV6-5	TRBJ2-7	TGTGCCAGCAGTTACTCCGTGGACCACAGCTCCTACGAGCAGTACTTC	CASSYSVDHSSYEQYF
.	.	TRBV11-2	TRBJ2-7	TGTGCCAGCAGAAAGTCTTGGGCCGCAGACTCCTACGAGCAGTACTTC	CASRKSWAADSYEQYF
.	.	TRBV18	TRBJ2-2	TGTGCCAGCTCACCCTTCGGAGGGGGGATAACGAACACCGGGGAGCTGTTTTTT	CASSPFGGGITNTGELFF
medium-sized	TRBD2	TRBV5-4	TRBJ2-3	TGTGCCAGCAGCTTTCTAGCGGGAGATATGGGCACAGATACGCAGTATTTT	CASSFLAGDMGTDTQYF
.	.	TRBV6-1	TRBJ2-3	TGTGCCAGCAGTCCAAGCTGGAGTAGGGCAGATACGCAGTATTTT	CASSPSWSRADTQYF
once	.	TRBV25-1	TRBJ2-3	TGTGCCAGCAGTGATCTAAAGGGGTCGGGTGATACGCAGTATTTT	CASSDLKGSGDTQYF
.	.	TRBV29-1	TRBJ2-7	TGCAGCGTTGGTAACAGACCCTACGAGCAGTACTTC	CSVGNRPYEQYF
.	.	TRBV9	TRBJ2-3	TGTGCCAGCAGCGTACAAGGGACAGATACGCAGTATTTT	CASSVQGTDTQYF
.	.	TRBV7-6	TRBJ2-3	TGTGCCAGCAGCTTGGGGACAACCCAGAGCACAGATACGCAGTATTTT	CASSLGTTQSTDTQYF
.	.	TRBV6-1	TRBJ2-3	TGTGCCAGCAGTGAAGCGAAAGTATGGCGGGGTGGCACAGATACGCAGTATTTT	CASSEAKVWRGGTDTQYF
.	TRBD2	TRBV10-3	TRBJ2-1	TGTGCCATCAGTGAGGCTGTAGCGGGAAGTAATGAGCAGTTCTTC	CAISEAVAGSNEQFF
.	.	TRBV27	TRBJ1-6	TGTGCCAGCAGTTCAACAGGGAGGGATTCACCCCTCCACTTT	CASSSTGRDSPLHF
.	TRBD2	TRBV2	TRBJ2-1	TGTGCCACCTCTTTTCTAGCGGGAGGGGTAAATGAGCAGTTCTTC	CATSFLAGGVNEQFF
.	TRBD2	TRBV7-2	TRBJ2-1	TGTGCCAGCAGCCCCTGGACTAGCGGAGGCTACAATGAGCAGTTCTTC	CASSPWTSGGYNEQFF
few	.	TRBV5-4	TRBJ2-7	TGTGCCAGCAGCTTGGCTGGACTAACCTACGAGCAGTACTTC	CASSLAGLTYEQYF
.	.	TRBV16	TRBJ1-3	TGTGCCAGCAGCCCCACGCGGGGGTTCCGGAACACCATATATTTT	CASSPTRGFRNTIYF
few	TRBD2	TRBV5-4	TRBJ2-1	TGTGCCAGCACGCAAGGACTAGCGGGAGGGAATGAGCAGTTCTTC	CASTQGLAGGNEQFF
.	.	TRBV2	TRBJ2-6	TGTGCCAGCAGTCATGACAGCTACTCTGGGGCCAACGTCCTGACTTTC	CASSHDSYSGANVLTF
few	TRBD2	TRBV7-2	TRBJ2-1	TGTGCCAGCAGATATCTAGCGGGAGGCCCGAATGAGCAGTTCTTC	CASRYLAGGPNEQFF
.	TRBD2	TRBV7-2	TRBJ2-1	TGTGCCAGCAGCCCCCGGACTAGCGGGAGGAATGAGCAGTTCTTC	CASSPRTSGRNEQFF
.	.	TRBV19	TRBJ2-1	TGTGCCAGTAGTATTTCCCTAGACGCGGGGCTATACAATGAGCAGTTCTTC	CASSISLDAGLYNEQFF